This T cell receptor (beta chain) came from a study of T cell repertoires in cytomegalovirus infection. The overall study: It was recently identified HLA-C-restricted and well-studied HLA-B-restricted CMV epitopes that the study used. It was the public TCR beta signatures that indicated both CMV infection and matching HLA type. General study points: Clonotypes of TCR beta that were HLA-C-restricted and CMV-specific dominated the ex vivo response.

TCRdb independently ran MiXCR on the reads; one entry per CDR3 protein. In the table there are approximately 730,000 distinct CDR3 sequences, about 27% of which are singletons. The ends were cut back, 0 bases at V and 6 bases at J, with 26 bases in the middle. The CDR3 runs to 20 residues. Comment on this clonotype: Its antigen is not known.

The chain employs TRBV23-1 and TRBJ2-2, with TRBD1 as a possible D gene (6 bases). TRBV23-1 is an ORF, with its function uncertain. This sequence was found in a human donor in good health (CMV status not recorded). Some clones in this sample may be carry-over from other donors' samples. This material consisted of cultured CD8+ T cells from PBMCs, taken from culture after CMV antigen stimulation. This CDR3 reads CASSQSIVPAAGATPGELFF. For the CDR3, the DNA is TGCGCCAGCAGTCAATCGATTGTACCCGCGGCAGGGGCTACACCCGGGGAGCTGTTTTTT.